The rows below give T cell receptor beta chains drawn from one sample of a study of identical twins. In TCRdb, the 5' RACE reads were re-called with MiXCR into one record per CDR3 protein. Here the sample spans 260,000 or so distinct CDR3 sequences, approximately 6.8% being singletons. These records were also assigned to another study, of yellow fever vaccine responses in identical twins.

Sequences were obtained from CD8+ T cells sorted from blood. All receptors derive from a woman aged 18-30 years in good health. The CDR3 runs from the conserved cysteine through the conserved F or W. Fields, in order: clone size, D gene, J gene, V gene, CDR3 DNA, CDR3 protein. The D gene is left open where the match is weak. The size entry is marked missing in some rows and otherwise reads once, few, many or a size class.

. | . | TRBJ1-3 | TRBV11-2 | TGTGCCAGCAGCTTAGATATATTGGGTCCTGGAAACACCATATATTTT | CASSLDILGPGNTIYF
many | . | TRBJ2-3 | TRBV5-1 | TGCGCCAGCAGCCCCTACACTACTAGCACAGATACGCAGTATTTT | CASSPYTTSTDTQYF
many | TRBD1 | TRBJ1-1 | TRBV7-8 | TGTGCCAGCAGCTTAGCCAAGACAGGGTGGGGCACTGAAGCTTTCTTT | CASSLAKTGWGTEAFF
. | . | TRBJ2-3 | TRBV25-1 | TGTGCCAGCAGTGGCCTCGCTCAGGGCGCAGATACGCAGTATTTT | CASSGLAQGADTQYF
. | . | TRBJ1-1 | TRBV12-5 | TGTGCTAGTGGTTTCAGGGAGGGGAACACTGAAGCTTTCTTT | CASGFREGNTEAFF
. | . | TRBJ2-1 | TRBV21-1 | TGTGCCAGCAGCAAACCCCGGACAGCCCCTTGTATGGTATCCTACAATGAGCAGTTCTTC | CASSKPRTAPCMVSYNEQFF
few | . | TRBJ1-2 | TRBV7-9 | TGTGCCAGCAGCGATCTCCCCGGGAGCCACTATGGCTACACCTTC | CASSDLPGSHYGYTF
few | TRBD2 | TRBJ2-1 | TRBV24-1 | TGTGCCACCAGTGATTTCGAGACTAGCGGATCCTACAATGAGCAGTTCTTC | CATSDFETSGSYNEQFF
few | TRBD1 | TRBJ2-5 | TRBV7-9 | TGTGCCAGCAGCCGCCCCGGGACAGAAGAGACCCAGTACTTC | CASSRPGTEETQYF
few | . | TRBJ1-5 | TRBV12-3/TRBV12-4 | TGTGCCAGCAGTTTAGAGGGTTTTAGCAATCAGCCCCAGCATTTT | CASSLEGFSNQPQHF
many | . | TRBJ1-2 | TRBV2 | TGTGCCAGCAGTGTAGGATCCGTCGGGGGCTACACCTTC | CASSVGSVGGYTF
many | TRBD2 | TRBJ2-1 | TRBV11-2 | TGTGCCAGCAGCTTAGTTCGAGGGAGGGCCTACAATGAGCAGTTCTTC | CASSLVRGRAYNEQFF
once | TRBD2 | TRBJ2-3 | TRBV4-2 | TGTGCCAGCAGCCAAGATCGGGTTACTAGCGGGAGCAATAAGGCAGATACGCAGTATTTT | CASSQDRVTSGSNKADTQYF
few | . | TRBJ1-4 | TRBV21-1 | TGTGCCCTTACAGGGGGGCTGTTTTTT | CALTGGLFF
many | TRBD2 | TRBJ2-3 | TRBV7-8 | TGTGCCAGCAGCTTAGAGGGCGTAGCGGGAAGTTTAACAGATACGCAGTATTTT | CASSLEGVAGSLTDTQYF
. | TRBD1 | TRBJ2-5 | TRBV6-4 | TGTGCCAGCAGTGAGTCAGCAGGGGGACGAGAGACCCAGTACTTC | CASSESAGGRETQYF
many | TRBD1 | TRBJ1-4 | TRBV7-9 | TGTGCCAGCAGCTTTCCAGGGGGCTTAGATGAAAAACTGTTTTTT | CASSFPGGLDEKLFF
. | TRBD2 | TRBJ2-3 | TRBV27 | TGTGCCAGCAGTTTAGCGGGGGGCATGGATACGCAGTATTTT | CASSLAGGMDTQYF
many | TRBD1 | TRBJ2-7 | TRBV28 | TGTGCCAGCAGTTTGGACAGGGGAACCTACGAGCAGTACTTC | CASSLDRGTYEQYF
. | TRBD1 | TRBJ2-5 | TRBV14 | TGTGCCAGCAGCCAAGACTTCCCGGGACAGGGAGTTCAAGAGACCCAGTACTTC | CASSQDFPGQGVQETQYF
. | TRBD2 | TRBJ2-7 | TRBV3-1 | TGTGCCAGCAGCCAAGATGGGAGCGGGAGGAGCTACGAGCAGTACTTC | CASSQDGSGRSYEQYF
few | TRBD1 | TRBJ2-7 | TRBV5-5 | TGTGCCAGCAGCTTGCGACAGGGGGCAAGCCGCTCCTACGAGCAGTACTTC | CASSLRQGASRSYEQYF
many | TRBD2 | TRBJ2-1 | TRBV7-8 | TGTGCCAGCAGCTTAGGAGATGGGGGACTAGAGCAGTTCTTC | CASSLGDGGLEQFF
many | . | TRBJ2-1 | TRBV12-3/TRBV12-4 | TGTGCCAGCACCAGTTCTGACCCTGCGAAAGAGGGTGAGCAGTTCTTC | CASTSSDPAKEGEQFF
few | TRBD2 | TRBJ2-1 | TRBV4-1 | TGCGCCAGCAGCTGGACTAGCGGGGGGGCACATGAGCAGTTCTTC | CASSWTSGGAHEQFF
. | . | TRBJ2-7 | TRBV7-8 | TGTGCCAGCAGCTTAGCTACGCGGGCCCAACCTTACGAGCAGTACTTC | CASSLATRAQPYEQYF
. | TRBD1 | TRBJ1-2 | TRBV12-3/TRBV12-4 | TGTGCCAGCAGTTTGGGACAGCCCTATGGCTACACCTTC | CASSLGQPYGYTF
few | . | TRBJ2-1 | TRBV9 | TGTGCCAGCAGCGTAGCACTAGATGCCAATGAGCAGTTCTTC | CASSVALDANEQFF
few | TRBD2 | TRBJ2-7 | TRBV4-1 | TGCGCCAGCAGCCAAAAGACGGGAGGGCCGTACGAGCAGTACTTC | CASSQKTGGPYEQYF
many | TRBD1 | TRBJ1-1 | TRBV25-1 | TGTGCCAGCAGTCAACAGGGGGGGAACACTGAAGCTTTCTTT | CASSQQGGNTEAFF
many | TRBD2 | TRBJ2-7 | TRBV20-1 | TGCAGTGCTACAGGGACTAGCGGACCCTACGAGCAGTACTTC | CSATGTSGPYEQYF
. | . | TRBJ1-1 | TRBV20-1 | TGCAGTGCTAGAGAGGGGCTGAACACTGAAGCTTTCTTT | CSAREGLNTEAFF
many | . | TRBJ2-1 | TRBV3-1 | TGTGCCAGCAGCCAAGTAAACTACAATGAGCAGTTCTTC | CASSQVNYNEQFF
few | TRBD2 | TRBJ2-3 | TRBV10-3 | TGTGCCATCAGTGACCTAGCGGCTAACACAGATACGCAGTATTTT | CAISDLAANTDTQYF
many | TRBD1 | TRBJ2-1 | TRBV12-3/TRBV12-4 | TGTGCCAGCACCGCTCCGGGACAGGGAAGTCTTAATGAGCAGTTCTTC | CASTAPGQGSLNEQFF
few | . | TRBJ2-7 | TRBV7-9 | TGTGCCAGCAGCCCCGGGACGCAAACCTACGAGCAGTACTTC | CASSPGTQTYEQYF
medium-sized | TRBD2 | TRBJ2-1 | TRBV6-5 | TGTGCCAGCACCAAGCGGGAGTCCAATGAGCAGTTCTTC | CASTKRESNEQFF
. | . | TRBJ2-7 | TRBV20-1 | TGCAGTGCTGACAGGTCAGGGGAGCAGTACTTC | CSADRSGEQYF
. | . | TRBJ1-2 | TRBV29-1 | TGCAGCGTTGAAGGTGGCGCCCGAAACTATGGCTACACCTTC | CSVEGGARNYGYTF
. | . | TRBJ2-7 | TRBV27 | TGTGCCAGCAGTATAAGTAGCGGTTCATTGGAGCAGTACTTC | CASSISSGSLEQYF